This T cell receptor (beta chain) was found in a study of blood T cells in healthy people across ages. With respect to this clonotype: As yet, its antigen is unknown.

A second roughly 6 to 11 cycle PCR used barcoded and J-beta primers. MiXCR was run by TCRdb on the 5' RACE reads, yielding one entry per CDR3 protein. The sample yields roughly 1.7 million distinct CDR3 sequences, roughly a third seen once. The V gene lost 3 bases and the J gene lost 2 bases, with 16 bases spanning the gap. The CDR3 is 15 residues long. The germline gives CDR1 DFQATT, CDR2 SNEGSKA (reference sequence). Study-level points and caveats: PBMCs went unsorted, and a conclusive naive versus antigen-experienced comparison was therefore prevented.

Sequenced: blood. This receptor was taken from a woman aged 25 to 45 in good health. This chain connects TRBV20-1 to TRBJ2-5; the D gene could be TRBD1 or TRBD2 (5 bases each). The CDR3 sequence: CSASGRGQQQETQYF. The DNA of the CDR3 is TGCAGTGCTAGCGGACGGGGCCAACAACAAGAGACCCAGTACTTC.